One sample yielded the 8 T cell receptor beta chains listed below, sequenced in a study of blood T cells in healthy people across ages. Through a sample-barcoded 5' primer and a J-beta primer mix, a second PCR was run for about 7 to 12 cycles. One entry per CDR3 protein, called by TCRdb with MiXCR from the 5' RACE reads. Of about 800,000 distinct CDR3 sequences listed, about 25% were seen once; the top ten hold more than 3%. These data are also associated with another study on T cells of mothers and their children.

Sequencing used blood. The receptor set was obtained from a boy between 10 and 17 years old in good health.

The V call is TRBV28, the J call TRBJ1-6; 7 bases fit TRBD1. CDR3 length: 16 amino acids. V was clipped by 7 bases and J by 5 bases; unmatched bases: 11. Per germline, CDR1 MDHEN and CDR2 SYDVKM. CDR3 sequence (DNA): TGTGCCAGCACTTGGAGACAGGGAACCAATAATTCACCCCTCCACTTT. Its translation: CASTWRQGTNNSPLHF.

In its sample, this clonotype was seen a few times. The DNA of the CDR3 is TGTGCCAGCAGCTTGAGGGGATCCACTGAAGCTTTCTTT. Amino acids: CASSLRGSTEAFF. This rearrangement joins TRBV11-1 to TRBJ1-1; D perhaps matches TRBD1 (5 bases). V shed 3 bases and J shed 4 bases, with 9 bases lying between them. CDR3 length: 13 amino acids. Germline lookup yields CDR1 SGHAT and CDR2 FQDESV (reference sequence).

This chain joins TRBV20-1 and TRBJ1-3; D gene ambiguous. The germline V gene has CDR1 DFQATT and CDR2 SNEGSKA (reference sequence). Trimming left V 4 bases short and J 0 bases short, with 10 bases between. The CDR3 length is 14 residues. The chain's CDR3 is CSATGGTSGNTIYF. DNA of the CDR3: TGCAGTGCTACGGGCGGCACCTCTGGAAACACCATATATTTT.

The chain links TRBV5-6 to TRBJ1-2; D remains ambiguous. Trimming took 3 bases from V and 0 from J, leaving 6 bases between them. The germline V gene encodes CDR1 SGHDT and CDR2 YYEEEE. The CDR3 runs to 13 residues. CDR3 nucleotide sequence: TGTGCCAGCAGCTGGTCCACTAACTATGGCTACACCTTC. Amino acid sequence: CASSWSTNYGYTF.

CDR3 coding DNA: TGTGTAGATCCTCAAGAGACCCAGTACTTC. It translates to CVDPQETQYF. The chain has TRBV21-1 and TRBJ2-5. TRBV21-1 is shown as a pseudogene. CDR3 length equals 10 residues.

This clonotype was counted a few times. The chain joins TRBV6-5 to TRBJ2-3, with 7 positions matching TRBD1. CDR3 length: 16 amino acids. CDR1 and CDR2 from the germline V gene are MNHEY and SVGAGI. Trimming cost V 6 bases and J 4 bases; bases outside gene matches: 13. The CDR3 is CASRRTRQGISDTQYF. In DNA form, the CDR3 reads TGTGCCAGCAGGCGCACCAGACAGGGTATATCAGATACGCAGTATTTT.

The sample holds a few counts of this clonotype. The V gene is TRBV6-2 or TRBV6-3, the J gene TRBJ2-5; TRBD2 matches 11 bases. The CDR3 consists of 16 residues. Germline values: CDR1 MNHEY, CDR2 SVGEGT. V trimming: 4 bases; J trimming: 0 bases; junction bases outside the gene matches: 4. The CDR3 DNA follows: TGTGCCAGCAGTTTTCTAGCGGGAGGCAACCAAGAGACCCAGTACTTC. This sequence encodes CASSFLAGGNQETQYF.

This clonotype is a singleton in its sample. This rearrangement joins TRBV20-1 to TRBJ2-1; 11 positions agree with TRBD2. This CDR3 comprises 15 residues. CDR1 DFQATT and CDR2 SNEGSKA come from the germline V gene (reference sequence). The J segment lost 9 bases and the V segment lost 1 base, leaving 8 bases of the junction unmatched. CDR3 region: CSARVSSGGQGEQFF. CDR3 bases: TGCAGTGCTAGAGTGTCTAGCGGGGGGCAGGGTGAGCAGTTCTTC.